The rows below give T cell receptor beta chains drawn from one sample of a study of identical twins. TCRdb processed the 5' RACE reads anew with MiXCR; each CDR3 protein has one entry. This table has under 1 million distinct CDR3 sequences, roughly an eighth appearing once. The sample also formed part of further work on yellow fever vaccine responses in identical twins.

Sequences were obtained from PBMCs. The receptors come from a woman aged 18-30 years in good health. Both conserved end residues are part of each CDR3. A D gene is named only where the DNA matches it firmly. Clone size is stated in some rows and not others, as once, few, many or a class when expanded.

j_call clone_size d_call v_call cdr3_aa cdr3_nt
TRBJ2-7 - - TRBV20-1 CSASASSMGAYEQYF TGCAGTGCTAGCGCTAGCTCCATGGGGGCCTACGAGCAGTACTTC
TRBJ1-2 many - TRBV5-1 CASSLDEAGYTF TGCGCCAGCAGCTTGGATGAAGCTGGCTACACCTTC
TRBJ1-3 - - TRBV4-1 CASSQGMSWDRSGNTIYF TGCGCCAGCAGCCAAGGGATGAGTTGGGATCGCTCTGGAAACACCATATATTTT
TRBJ2-2 few - TRBV5-1 CASSPDSRTGELFF TGCGCCAGCAGCCCTGACAGCCGGACCGGGGAGCTGTTTTTT
TRBJ1-4 - - TRBV19 CASSSSFFLTGLDGGKLFF TGTGCCAGTAGTAGTTCTTTCTTCCTTACAGGTTTGGATGGTGGAAAACTGTTTTTT
TRBJ1-1 - - TRBV27 CASSLSGALVGTEAFF TGTGCCAGCAGTTTATCCGGGGCACTAGTTGGGACTGAAGCTTTCTTT
TRBJ2-1 - - TRBV28 CATQGGGGPVNEQFF TGTGCCACCCAAGGAGGGGGGGGGCCGGTCAATGAGCAGTTCTTC
TRBJ2-5 few - TRBV6-2/TRBV6-3 CASRYSLYTQETQYF TGTGCCAGCAGATACTCTCTTTACACTCAAGAGACCCAGTACTTC
TRBJ1-4 - TRBD1 TRBV28 CASSSPLIGQVADEKLFF TGTGCCAGCAGTTCCCCTCTAATAGGACAGGTGGCTGATGAAAAACTGTTTTTT
TRBJ2-5 many - TRBV3-1 CASSQDDNQETQYF TGTGCCAGCAGCCAAGACGACAATCAAGAGACCCAGTACTTC
TRBJ2-2 - - TRBV6-5 CASSSESPTGELFF TGTGCCAGCAGTTCCGAGTCCCCCACCGGGGAGCTGTTTTTT